The table lists the clone carrying this TCR beta chain with a few counts. This CDR3 has 12 amino acids. Germline V lookup: CDR1 LGHDT, CDR2 YNNKEL (reference sequence). V dropped 6 bases and J dropped 5 bases, with 10 bases sitting between them. A second about 6 to 12 cycle PCR used barcoded and J-beta primers. One entry per CDR3 protein results from TCRdb running MiXCR on the 5' RACE reads. The table shows 650,000 to 700,000 distinct CDR3 sequences, with roughly 30% occurring only once. This sample was included in a study of blood T cells in healthy people across ages. The sequenced sample was blood. The clonotype comes from a woman aged 80 or over in good health. J is TRBJ1-1 and V is TRBV3-1; D gene ambiguous. CDR3 loop: CASRDSRTEAFF. In DNA form, the CDR3 reads TGTGCCAGCAGGGACTCCAGGACTGAAGCTTTCTTT.